These 18 T cell receptor beta chains were all obtained from the same sample, sequenced in a study of control samples from healthy donors and cancer patients (dated by TCRdb to about 2020). The library came from the immunoSEQ multiplex PCR assay. Here the immuneACCESS table is served through TCRdb, limited to in-frame sequences with V and J called. Missing clones are a known gap in these copies; in checked studies unresolved V genes cover under half, and the rest lacks a known reason. Recorded for this sample are 130,000 or so clones; roughly 94% of them occurred a single time. 13% to 15% of the sample rests with the top ten. Material: PBMCs. The receptor source for this set is a man aged 55 to 69 with colorectal cancer.

The chain carries TRBV29-1 and TRBJ1-2; D is unresolved. Trimming took off 4 bases at V and 0 bases at J, with 12 bases between the two ends. This CDR3 region has 14 residues. CDR1 and CDR2 from the germline V gene are SQVTM and ANQGSEA. CDR3 residues: CSVGNRLANYGYTF. Here the CDR3 DNA reads TGCAGCGTTGGTAACAGACTAGCTAACTATGGCTACACCTTC.

The rearrangement links TRBV5-4 to TRBJ2-5; 8 nucleotides line up with TRBD1. The CDR3 runs to 15 residues. The V segment lost 4 bases and the J segment 5 bases; nucleotides outside the gene matches: 10. CDR1 and CDR2 from the germline V gene are SGHNT and YYREEE (reference sequence). CDR3 nucleotide sequence: TGTGCCAGCAGCCAATCAGGGGGCCTGAGGGAGACCCAGTACTTC. It specifies CASSQSGGLRETQYF.

Remarks on this clone: This specimen includes other DNA sequences encoding the same CDR3. This chain joins TRBV6-1 and TRBJ2-3, with no clear D. Germline CDR1 and CDR2: MNHNS and SASEGT. This CDR3 has 12 residues. The V end lost 2 bases, the J end lost 3 bases, and 3 bases lay between the germline ends. CDR3 DNA sequence: TGTGCCAGCAGTGAATTGACAGATACGCAGTATTTT. Its translation: CASSELTDTQYF.

The chain is built from TRBV19 and TRBJ2-3; D is undetermined. The V gene's germline CDR1 is LNHDA and CDR2 SQIVND (reference sequence). The CDR3 sequence is 12 residues long. Trimming took 1 base from V and 5 from J, leaving 4 bases between them. The DNA for the CDR3 is TGTGCCAGTAGTATAGGGGGAGATACGCAGTATTTT. This codes for CASSIGGDTQYF.

The chain recombines TRBV19 with TRBJ1-3; D is uncertain. V gave up 3 bases and J gave up 6 bases, with 9 bases separating them. This CDR3 has 13 residues. Germline V gives CDR1 LNHDA, CDR2 SQIVND (reference sequence). CDR3: CASSIGGENTIYF. CDR3 coding DNA: TGTGCCAGTAGTATCGGTGGTGAAAACACCATATATTTT.

V and J are TRBV19 and TRBJ2-1, with TRBD1 matching over 7 bases. The junction had 6 bases not matched to a gene; V was cut back by 1 base and J by 6 bases. Germline assignment: CDR1 LNHDA and CDR2 SQIVND (reference sequence). CDR3 length equals 15 residues. CDR3 sequence (DNA): TGTGCCAGTAGTATAGGGGACAGATATACCAATGAGCAGTTCTTC. Its translation: CASSIGDRYTNEQFF.

This chain joins TRBV6-5 and TRBJ2-3, with TRBD1 identical over 8 bases. With V trimmed by 6 bases and J by 6 bases, 8 bases remained unmatched. Germline-derived CDR1 and CDR2 are MNHEY and SVGAGI. CDR3 length: 14 residues. Here the CDR3 reads CASSRGQAADTQYF. CDR3 in DNA: TGTGCCAGCAGCAGGGGACAGGCCGCCGATACGCAGTATTTT.

This rearrangement joins TRBV30 to TRBJ1-3; D call uncertain. The CDR3 length is 14 residues. V lost 2 bases to trimming and J lost 0 bases, with 8 bases between them. Germline V CDR1 and CDR2: GTSNPN, SVGIG (reference sequence). Here the CDR3 reads CAWSPGPSGNTIYF. DNA of the CDR3: TGTGCCTGGAGTCCAGGCCCCTCTGGAAACACCATATATTTT.

The gene calls are TRBV5-1 and TRBJ2-3; 8 nucleotides match TRBD2. Unmatched junction bases numbered 6, after V lost 0 bases and J lost 6 bases. CDR1 and CDR2 (germline): SGHRS, YFSETQ. The CDR3 totals 15 residues. The CDR3: CASSLGEAGADTQYF. The CDR3 DNA sequence: TGCGCCAGCAGCTTGGGGGAAGCGGGGGCGGATACGCAGTATTTT.

The chain uses TRBV29-1 and TRBJ1-1, with 7 bases lining up with TRBD1. Trimming at V came to 7 bases and at J to 7 bases, leaving 12 bases not matched to a gene. The CDR3 runs 13 residues. The V gene's germline CDR1 is SQVTM and CDR2 ANQGSEA. The CDR3 region is CSGDWGRGSEAFF. The CDR3 nucleotides are TGCAGCGGGGATTGGGGCAGGGGGAGTGAAGCTTTCTTT.

This clone showed up just once. The J gene is TRBJ1-4, the V gene TRBV5-6; 7 bases map to TRBD1. This CDR3 spans 16 amino acids. Germline CDR1 and CDR2: SGHDT and YYEEEE. Unmatched junction bases numbered 10, after V lost 4 bases and J lost 4 bases. CDR3 DNA: TGTGCCAGCAGCGCATACCTCGGACAGGATAATGAAAAACTGTTTTTT. Translation gives CASSAYLGQDNEKLFF.

V gene TRBV7-6 combines with J gene TRBJ2-2; 9 nucleotides line up with TRBD1. Germline V gene sequence: CDR1 SGHVS, CDR2 FNYEAQ. The CDR3 has 16 residues. The trim removed 6 bases at V and 7 bases at J, leaving 12 bases unmatched. CDR3 region: CASSHTGGQVVGELFF. CDR3 nucleotide sequence: TGTGCCAGCAGTCATACAGGGGGCCAAGTGGTCGGGGAGCTGTTTTTT.

The chain combines TRBV30 with TRBJ1-2, with TRBD1 as a possible D gene (6 bases). The CDR3 is made up of 13 amino acids. The V gene's germline CDR1 is GTSNPN and CDR2 SVGIG (reference sequence). Trimming removed 1 base at V and 6 bases at J, with 12 bases between. The CDR3 loop is CAWSAGQGNGYTF. The CDR3 DNA sequence: TGTGCCTGGAGTGCCGGGCAGGGGAATGGCTACACCTTC.

This chain connects TRBV2 to TRBJ1-6, with D possibly TRBD1 on 5 matching bases. The V and J ends lost 6 bases and 6 bases respectively, with 12 bases between them. This CDR3 comprises 14 residues. CDR1 and CDR2 (germline): SNHLY, FYNNEI. This chain's CDR3 is CASRDGQGNSPLHF. DNA for the CDR3: TGTGCCAGCAGGGACGGGCAGGGTAATTCACCCCTCCACTTT.

The chain couples TRBV4-1 to TRBJ1-5; D gene uncertain. The germline V gene has CDR1 MGHRA and CDR2 YSYEKL. There are 13 residues in the CDR3. With 1 base removed from V and 6 bases from J, the gap between germline ends came to 7 bases. CDR3 in DNA: TGCGCCAGCAGCCAAGGTCGGGGTCAGCCCCAGCATTTT. Translated, it gives CASSQGRGQPQHF.

This chain joins TRBV3-1 (or the pseudogene TRBV3-2) and TRBJ1-1; D remains unclear. The V end was cut by 1 base, the J end by 4 bases, with 7 bases between. The CDR3 extends over 13 amino acids. Looked up from germline, CDR1 is LGHDT and CDR2 is YNNKEL (reference sequence). This CDR3 is CASSQVQSTEAFF. The DNA for the CDR3 is TGTGCCAGCAGCCAAGTACAGTCCACTGAAGCTTTCTTT.

The CDR3 DNA is TGTGCCAGCAGGCAGGGGGGGGACATTCAGTACTTC. Protein product: CASRQGGDIQYF. This chain joins TRBV12-3 or TRBV12-4 and TRBJ2-4; the D gene could be TRBD1 or TRBD2 (7 bases each). This CDR3 is 12 amino acids long. The V gene lost 6 bases and the J gene lost 8 bases, with 11 bases spanning the gap.

The chain joins TRBV27 to TRBJ1-1, with 9 bases identical to TRBD1. After removal of 5 bases from V and 4 bases from J, the junction contained 5 bases not matched to a gene. The CDR3 length is 14 residues. Germline V gives CDR1 MNHEY, CDR2 SMNVEV (reference sequence). Here the CDR3 DNA reads TGTGCCAGCAGTCCGTGGACAGGGGCCACTGAAGCTTTCTTT. The encoded protein is CASSPWTGATEAFF.